The clone carrying this TCR beta chain turned up a few times. Its antigen is unidentified. This record belongs to a study of T and B cells in COVID-19 patients. Background on the study: Critical illness requiring mechanical ventilation or extracorporeal membrane oxygenation affected about 60% of the roughly 20 active-infection patients. Comorbidities linked to unfavorable COVID-19 outcome were present in about 90% of the 20 active-infection patients. Study-level points and caveats: CD4+, regulatory T cell, CD8+ and sorted SARS-CoV-2-responsive or tetramer+ T cells were not yet sequenced. Blood from mildly ill patients while symptomatic, and early samples from severe cases, were scarce.

TRB rearrangements were amplified by multiplex PCR with BIOMED2 TRB-A/B primers. TCRdb independently ran MiXCR on the multiplex PCR reads; one entry per CDR3 protein. This table holds about 4,800 distinct CDR3 sequences, about 35% found once. TRB was amplified from about 250-500 ng of blood genomic DNA. CDR1 and CDR2 (germline): MNHEY, SVGEGT. The CDR3 has 15 residues. With V trimmed by 5 bases and J by 5 bases, 10 bases remained unmatched. Sequenced sample: blood. The sequence was collected from a human donor who had recovered from COVID-19. The J gene is TRBJ2-5, the V gene TRBV6-2 or TRBV6-3; 8 nucleotides agree with TRBD1. The CDR3 nucleotides are TGTGCCAGCAGTCGACAGGGGAGCGCTCAGGAGACCCAGTACTTC. The encoded protein is CASSRQGSAQETQYF.